This T cell receptor beta chain derives from a study of T-cell reconstitution after alpha-beta-depleted transplantation in children. Many counts were recorded for this clonotype. Antigen: not known. This sample's TCRbeta library carried unique molecular identifier barcodes. Via MiXCR, TCRdb re-called the PCR reads, giving one row per CDR3 protein. The table lists a few hundred thousand distinct CDR3 sequences, approximately 10% of them singletons, with about a quarter in the top ten. The CDR3 spans 13 residues. After removal of 5 bases from V and 2 bases from J, the junction contained 1 base not matched to a gene. General study results and limits: Reports say that about two months after transplant, the alpha-beta T cells came out of several hundred graft clones that had expanded. Surviving thymic progenitors and recipient T cells were the source of high TCRbeta diversity at day 60 in some patients. From newly produced T cells came most of the T-cell counts and diversity one year after transplant.

This TCR was recovered from a male patient between 2 and 10 years old who had a stem cell transplant for chronic granulomatous disease, so the T cells may come from the graft donor. This chain links TRBV12-3 or TRBV12-4 with TRBJ2-3; 7 nucleotides match TRBD2. Sample: peripheral blood, taken 180 days after TCRalphabeta/CD19-depleted stem cell transplant. CDR3 amino acids: CASSRDYTDTQYF. The CDR3 DNA reads TGTGCCAGCAGTCGGGACTACACAGATACGCAGTATTTT.